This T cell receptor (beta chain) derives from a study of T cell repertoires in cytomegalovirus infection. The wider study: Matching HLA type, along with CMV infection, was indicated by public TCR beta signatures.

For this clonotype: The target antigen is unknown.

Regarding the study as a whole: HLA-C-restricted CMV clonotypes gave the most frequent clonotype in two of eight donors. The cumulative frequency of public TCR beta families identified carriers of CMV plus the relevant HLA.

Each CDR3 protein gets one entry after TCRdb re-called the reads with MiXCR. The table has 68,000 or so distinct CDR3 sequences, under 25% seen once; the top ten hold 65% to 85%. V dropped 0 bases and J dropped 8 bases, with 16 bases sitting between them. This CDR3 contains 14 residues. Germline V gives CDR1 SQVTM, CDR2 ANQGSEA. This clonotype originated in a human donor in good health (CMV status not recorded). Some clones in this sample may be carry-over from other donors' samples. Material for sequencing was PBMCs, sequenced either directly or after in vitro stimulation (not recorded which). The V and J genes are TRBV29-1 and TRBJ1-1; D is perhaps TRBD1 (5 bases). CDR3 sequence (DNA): TGCAGCGTTGAAGATCGAGTAGGGGTCGTAGAAGCTTTCTTT. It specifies CSVEDRVGVVEAFF.